Shown below are 20 T cell receptor beta chains from a single sample sequenced in a study of blood T cell repertoires in COVID-19. Sequencing was performed with immunoSEQ multiplex PCR; in TCRdb, only in-frame clones are kept and a portion is missing. The data hold around 140,000 clones, with 81% observed a single time. Sequencing used peripheral blood. The receptors come from an older woman with active or convalescent COVID-19.

In this sample, this clone turned up many times. The chain uses TRBV6-5 and TRBJ1-1; 10 nucleotides align to TRBD1. The CDR3 loop spans 13 amino acids. Germline V gene lookup returns CDR1 MNHEY and CDR2 SVGAGI. The V and J ends lost 9 bases and 3 bases, in that order; junction bases with no gene match: 4. CDR3 loop: CASRQGADTEAFF. The CDR3, as DNA: TGTGCCAGTAGACAGGGGGCTGACACTGAAGCTTTCTTT.

The chain links TRBV6-5 to TRBJ2-7, with D possibly being TRBD2 (6 bases). CDR3 length: 12 residues. Trimming took off 11 bases at V and 5 bases at J, with 16 bases between the two ends. CDR1 and CDR2 (germline): MNHEY, SVGAGI. CDR3 sequence: CAAAGISNEQYF. For the CDR3, the DNA is TGTGCCGCTGCGGGAATATCCAACGAGCAGTACTTC.

V is TRBV11-2 and J is TRBJ2-7; a possible D gene is TRBD2 (5 bases). Germline loops: CDR1 SGHAT, CDR2 FQNNGV. The CDR3 is 11 residues long. V gave up 9 bases and J gave up 4 bases, with 10 bases separating them. This CDR3 reads CASGSGYEQYV. As DNA, the CDR3 is TGTGCCAGTGGGTCGGGATACGAGCAGTACGTC.

The chain couples TRBV4-3 to TRBJ2-1; 9 bases fit TRBD1. Germline V lookup: CDR1 LGHNA, CDR2 YSLEER. The V gene end was trimmed by 4 bases and the J gene end by 3 bases; junction bases not matched to a gene: 10. This CDR3 contains 17 residues. The CDR3: CASSPAILGQGYNEQFF. As DNA, the CDR3 is TGCGCCAGCAGCCCGGCGATTTTGGGACAGGGCTACAATGAGCAGTTCTTC.

V is TRBV18 and J is TRBJ2-2; TRBD1 agrees at 10 bases. The ends lost 6 bases at V and 5 bases at J; junction bases unmatched: 9. The CDR3 is made up of 16 amino acids. Per the germline V gene, CDR1 is KGHSH and CDR2 is LQKENI. CDR3 residues: CASSPRQGAETGELFF. The CDR3 DNA reads TGTGCCAGCTCTCCTAGACAGGGGGCTGAAACCGGGGAGCTGTTTTTT.

The CDR3 sequence is CASSYSLDEQFF. In nucleotides, the CDR3 is TGTGCCAGCAGTTATAGTTTGGATGAGCAGTTCTTC. The chain is built from TRBV6-2 or TRBV6-3 and TRBJ2-1, with D unclear. The CDR3 is 12 amino acids. CDR1 MNHEY and CDR2 SVGEGT come from the germline V gene. Trimming shortened V by 3 bases and J by 8 bases, and 8 bases separated the two germline ends.

This clone has only a few counts. This chain links TRBV7-2 with TRBJ1-3, with 7 bases aligning to TRBD1. CDR3 length equals 15 residues. Looked up from germline, CDR1 is SGHTA and CDR2 is FQGNSA. V dropped 3 bases and J dropped 0; count of bases not matched to a gene: 2. The CDR3 sequence: CASSFQGGSGNTIYF. The CDR3 DNA follows: TGTGCCAGCAGCTTCCAGGGGGGCTCTGGAAACACCATATATTTT. The entire variable domain, with the rest obtained from reference TRBV7-2 and TRBJ1-3, is as follows: GAGVSQSPSNKVTEKGKDVELRCDPISGHTALYWYRQSLGQGLEFLIYFQGNSAPDKSGLPSDRFSAERTGGSVSTLTIQRTQQEDSAVYLCASSFQGGSGNTIYFGEGSWLTVV.

This clone showed up just a few times. This chain uses TRBV27 with TRBJ1-1; no definite D call. The CDR3 has 14 residues. Trimming took off 7 bases at V and 0 bases at J, with 12 bases between the two ends. The germline CDR1 and CDR2 sequences are MNHEY and SMNVEV (reference sequence). CDR3 loop: CASKAGGMNTEAFF. As DNA, the CDR3 is TGTGCCAGCAAGGCAGGAGGGATGAACACTGAAGCTTTCTTT.

The chain recombines TRBV7-9 with TRBJ1-1, with 8 nucleotides matching TRBD1. CDR3 length: 14 residues. Germline-derived CDR1 and CDR2 are SEHNR and FQNEAQ (reference sequence). The junction had 0 bases not matched to a gene; V was cut back by 3 bases and J by 0 bases. The CDR3 DNA sequence: TGTGCCAGCAGCTTGACAGGGGTGAACACTGAAGCTTTCTTT. This encodes CASSLTGVNTEAFF.

This clone was detected only once. This sequence joins TRBV7-6 and TRBJ2-5, with 7 bases identical to TRBD1. V lost 3 bases to trimming and J lost 2 bases; unmatched junction nucleotides: 3. Germline V lookup: CDR1 SGHVS, CDR2 FNYEAQ. The CDR3 runs 14 residues. Here the CDR3 DNA reads TGTGCCAGCAGCTTGGCAGGGGGACAAGAGACCCAGTACTTC. It translates to CASSLAGGQETQYF.

The CDR3 spells CASSVLGTPNTEAFF. CDR3 nucleotides: TGTGCCAGCAGCGTATTGGGGACTCCGAACACTGAAGCTTTCTTT. The chain has TRBV9 and TRBJ1-1, with D possibly TRBD1 on 5 matching bases. Germline V gene data show CDR1 as SGDLS and CDR2 as YYNGEE. V gave up 1 base and J gave up 1 base, with 11 bases separating them. The CDR3 consists of 15 residues.

V and J are TRBV21-1 and TRBJ1-4. TRBV21-1 counts as a pseudogene. The CDR3 sequence is 18 residues long. The CDR3 here is CASSSAQPGRDTNEKLFF. CDR3 in DNA: TGTGCCAGCAGCAGCGCCCAACCCGGACGGGATACTAATGAAAAACTGTTTTTT.

J is TRBJ2-3 and V is TRBV9; D is perhaps TRBD2 (6 bases). The CDR3 loop spans 15 amino acids. Trimming left V 1 base short and J 9 bases short, with 18 bases between. Per germline, CDR1 SGDLS and CDR2 YYNGEE. CDR3 region: CASSVSELAPSTQYF. CDR3 nucleotides: TGTGCCAGCAGCGTATCGGAACTAGCCCCTTCAACGCAGTATTTT. The variable domain in full, with the rest retrieved from reference TRBV9 and TRBJ2-3, is DSGVTQTPKHLITATGQRVTLRCSPRSGDLSVYWYQQSLDQGLQFLIQYYNGEERAKGNILERFSAQQFPDLHSELNLSSLELGDSALYFCASSVSELAPSTQYFGPGTRLTVL.

CDR3 nucleotides: TGTGCCAGCAGCCAAGAACCGAGGGGGGGGGCTATGTTTTCACCCCTCCACTTT. It encodes CASSQEPRGGAMFSPLHF. The V and J genes are TRBV4-2 and TRBJ1-6; possible D gene TRBD1, 6 bases. The germline CDR1 and CDR2 sequences are LGHNA and YNFKEQ. There are 18 residues in the CDR3. V was clipped by 0 bases and J by 9 bases, with 21 bases between them.

V usage is TRBV28 and J usage is TRBJ2-5; no clear D gene. V dropped 2 bases and J dropped 2 bases, with 9 bases sitting between them. The CDR3 covers 14 residues. Germline V gives CDR1 MDHEN, CDR2 SYDVKM. CDR3 in amino acids: CASSLVQYQETQYF. The DNA of the CDR3 is TGTGCCAGCAGTTTAGTCCAGTATCAAGAGACCCAGTACTTC.

In its sample, this clone was seen a few times. V gene TRBV7-6 combines with J gene TRBJ1-5; D is unresolved. The CDR3 loop spans 19 amino acids. Between the trimmed V and J ends, which lost 2 bases and 0 bases, there was a span of 20 bases. In germline, CDR1 is SGHVS, CDR2 FNYEAQ. The CDR3 loop is CASSLPRPEQIYSNQPQHF. CDR3 sequence (DNA): TGTGCCAGCAGCTTACCCCGCCCCGAGCAAATATATAGCAATCAGCCCCAGCATTTT.

The V gene is TRBV16, the J gene TRBJ1-1, with 8 bases aligning to TRBD1. The germline V gene encodes CDR1 KGHSY and CDR2 FQNENV. J gave up 4 bases and V 2 bases, and 6 bases lay outside the gene matches. The CDR3 extends over 15 amino acids. The CDR3 spells CASSQNAGGFTEAFF. CDR3 nucleotide sequence: TGTGCCAGCAGCCAAAATGCAGGGGGCTTCACTGAAGCTTTCTTT.

This chain's CDR3 is CASEGGTNTEAFF. CDR3 coding DNA: TGTGCCAGCGAGGGGGGGACGAACACTGAAGCTTTCTTT. The chain is built from TRBV18 and TRBJ1-1, with D possibly being TRBD1 (6 bases). This CDR3 spans 13 amino acids. In germline, CDR1 is KGHSH, CDR2 LQKENI. The ends were cut back, 8 bases at V and 1 base at J, with 11 bases in the middle.

There are a few counts of this clone. The chain carries TRBV6-1 and TRBJ1-5; D gene unclear. Per the germline V gene, CDR1 is MNHNS and CDR2 is SASEGT. V lost 1 base to trimming and J lost 6 bases, with 7 bases between them. The CDR3 consists of 13 residues. The CDR3 coding sequence is TGTGCCAGCAGTGAAGTTAGCGGTCAGCCCCAGCATTTT. Translating it yields CASSEVSGQPQHF.

CDR3: CASSDLGVRDTIYF. The CDR3 bases are TGTGCCAGCAGTGATCTAGGCGTGCGGGACACCATATATTTT. The chain recombines TRBV6-1 with TRBJ1-3; D not resolved. In germline, CDR1 is MNHNS, CDR2 SASEGT. This CDR3 comprises 14 residues. The ends were cut back, 3 bases at V and 8 bases at J, with 14 bases in the middle.